This T cell receptor (beta chain) emerged from a study of T cells in localized non-small cell lung cancer. Findings and limits, study-wide: Adjacent lung tissue had a median about 58 of the top 100 clones found in the tumor. Uninvolved adjacent lung had the highest recorded T cell clonality, with tumor below it. In the blood, greater T cell density corresponded to longer overall survival.

Data came from immunoSEQ multiplex PCR; TCRdb stores just in-frame clones and leaves some out. The sample records tens of thousands of clones, roughly nine tenths being singletons. Germline values: CDR1 SGHVS, CDR2 FNYEAQ. This CDR3 comprises 16 residues. With V trimmed by 3 bases and J by 0 bases, 6 bases remained unmatched. As for this clone: Its cognate antigen is unknown.

The sequencing here drew on PBMCs, taken before any cancer treatment. The genes are TRBV7-6 and TRBJ2-3, with 7 bases identical to TRBD2. The origin of this receptor is a man aged 35 to 69 with stage II lung adenocarcinoma. The CDR3 loop reads CASSLSSGSSTDTQYF. The DNA of the CDR3 is TGTGCCAGCAGCTTGAGTAGCGGGTCTAGCACAGATACGCAGTATTTT.